Listed here are 32 T cell receptor beta chains from one sample, sequenced in a study of cytomegalovirus exposure and HLA in healthy donors. Primers: 60 Vbeta forward and 13 Jbeta reverse. Sequenced by immunoSEQ multiplex PCR; TCRdb stores in-frame clones only, minus some. The table lists 150,000 to 200,000 clones, approximately 86% of them singletons. Material: PBMCs. The receptors were gathered from a boy between 2 and 10 years old in good health and CMV-seronegative.

V is TRBV28 and J is TRBJ1-5; 11 bases line up with TRBD1. The CDR3 has 17 amino acids. Germline CDR1 MDHEN, CDR2 SYDVKM. Trimming cost V 0 bases and J 6 bases; bases outside gene matches: 7. The CDR3 loop reads CASSLCFRTGGCQPQHF. Written as DNA, the CDR3 is TGTGCCAGCAGTTTATGTTTCCGGACAGGGGGCTGTCAGCCCCAGCATTTT.

The rearrangement links TRBV5-6 to TRBJ1-5, with D possibly being TRBD1 (6 bases). V was trimmed by 0 bases and J by 4 bases, leaving 14 bases between them. From germline, CDR1 is SGHDT and CDR2 YYEEEE. This CDR3 region has 16 residues. The CDR3: CASSLGSGRGNQPQHF. The DNA of the CDR3 is TGTGCCAGCAGCTTGGGGTCAGGGAGGGGGAATCAGCCCCAGCATTTT.

The rearrangement links TRBV28 to TRBJ1-5, with 8 bases matching TRBD1. The CDR3 spans 14 residues. Trimming cost V 6 bases and J 7 bases; bases outside gene matches: 8. Germline CDR1 MDHEN, CDR2 SYDVKM. The CDR3 reads CASSGQGVLQPQHF. The CDR3 nucleotides read TGTGCCAGCAGCGGACAGGGTGTCCTGCAGCCCCAGCATTTT. Drawing the rest from reference TRBV28 and TRBJ1-5, the complete variable domain is DVKVTQSSRYLVKRTGEKVFLECVQDMDHENMFWYRQDPGLGLRLIYFSYDVKMKEKGDIPEGYSVSREKKERFSLILESASTNQTSMYLCASSGQGVLQPQHFGDGTRLSIL.

This rearrangement joins TRBV5-1 to TRBJ2-1; no clear D gene. The germline V gene encodes CDR1 SGHRS and CDR2 YFSETQ. V was shortened by 0 bases and J by 7 bases, with 11 bases between the two germline ends. The CDR3 is made up of 14 amino acids. In DNA, the CDR3 is TGCGCCAGCAGCTTGGACCCTGGAGCAAATGAGCAGTTCTTC. Its protein product is CASSLDPGANEQFF.

Written as DNA, the CDR3 is TGTGCCAGCAGTTCCCGACAGGGGGGTCAGCCCCAGCATTTT. Protein: CASSSRQGGQPQHF. The V and J genes are TRBV28 and TRBJ1-5; 9 bases fit TRBD1. CDR1 and CDR2 (germline): MDHEN, SYDVKM. J gave up 6 bases and V 4 bases, and 4 bases lay outside the gene matches. This CDR3 region has 14 residues.

The sample holds a few counts of this clone. The genes are TRBV7-9 and TRBJ1-6, with D tentatively TRBD1 (5 bases). Trimming cost V 5 bases and J 7 bases, with 9 bases left between them. Germline V lookup: CDR1 SEHNR, CDR2 FQNEAQ (reference sequence). There are 13 residues in the CDR3. Here the CDR3 DNA reads TGTGCCAGCAGCGCCCGACAGAATTCACCCCTCCACTTT. Protein: CASSARQNSPLHF.

The sample holds one count of this clone. The CDR3 sequence is CSVQNANQPQHF. CDR3 DNA sequence: TGCAGCGTTCAGAACGCTAATCAGCCCCAGCATTTT. This chain joins TRBV29-1 and TRBJ1-5, with D unresolved. This CDR3 spans 12 amino acids. Germline V gives CDR1 SQVTM, CDR2 ANQGSEA. Trimming took 5 bases from V and 4 from J, leaving 9 bases between them.

This clone turned up a few times. V usage is TRBV5-1 and J usage is TRBJ1-1, with a weak D call TRBD1 (6 bases). The CDR3 is 17 residues long. Deletions cut 0 bases from V and 1 base from J, with 16 bases between. In germline, CDR1 is SGHRS, CDR2 YFSETQ. The CDR3 here is CASSLAGQQRPNTEAFF. The CDR3 DNA is TGCGCCAGCAGCTTGGCCGGACAGCAAAGACCGAACACTGAAGCTTTCTTT.

The chain recombines TRBV5-1 with TRBJ2-3, with TRBD2 as a possible D gene (6 bases). Trimming left V 0 bases short and J 2 bases short, with 13 bases between. This CDR3 spans 16 amino acids. Germline V gene lookup returns CDR1 SGHRS and CDR2 YFSETQ. The CDR3 region has the DNA TGCGCCAGCAGCTTGGGAGTGACTAGATTCACAGATACGCAGTATTTT. It specifies CASSLGVTRFTDTQYF.

In this sample, this clone turned up once. The rearrangement uses TRBV18 and TRBJ2-7, with D possibly being TRBD1 (6 bases). CDR1 and CDR2 from the germline V gene are KGHSH and LQKENI. This CDR3 contains 15 residues. V lost 3 bases, J lost 5 bases, and 17 bases lay in between. CDR3 region: CASSPGTAQGDEQYF. CDR3 bases: TGTGCCAGCTCACCCGGGACCGCACAGGGTGACGAGCAGTACTTC.

The chain uses TRBV7-8 and TRBJ2-1, with 11 positions matching TRBD2. There are 17 residues in the CDR3. Germline CDR1 and CDR2: SGHVS and FQNEAQ. V lost 4 bases and J lost 0; bases outside the gene matches: 5. CDR3 bases: TGTGCCAGCAGCTCTGGGACTAGCGGCAGCTCCTACAATGAGCAGTTCTTC. Its translation is CASSSGTSGSSYNEQFF.

This clone was detected only a few times. V is TRBV7-9 and J is TRBJ2-1; 11 nucleotides line up with TRBD2. The CDR3 extends over 15 amino acids. CDR1 is SEHNR and CDR2 is FQNEAQ in the germline V gene (reference sequence). V gave up 3 bases and J gave up 7 bases; unmatched junction bases: 5. Here the CDR3 reads CASSFLAGGLNEQFF. For the CDR3, the DNA is TGTGCCAGCAGCTTTTTAGCGGGAGGGCTTAATGAGCAGTTCTTC.

V and J are TRBV7-7 and TRBJ2-7, with D perhaps TRBD2 (5 bases). The CDR3 is 14 amino acids. The ends were cut back, 1 base at V and 4 bases at J, with 11 bases in the middle. Germline loops: CDR1 SSHAT, CDR2 FNYEAQ (reference sequence). CDR3 region: CASSLEVGGYEQYF. The CDR3 bases are TGTGCCAGCAGCTTAGAAGTGGGCGGGTACGAGCAGTACTTC.

Comment on this clone: An end of the junction does not agree with germline; a read error may underlie this. The V gene is TRBV7-9, the J gene TRBJ2-7; D unresolved. Germline assignment: CDR1 SEHNR and CDR2 FQNEAQ (reference sequence). The CDR3 totals 12 residues. As DNA, the CDR3 is TGTTCCAGCAGCTTTGGCGACTCAGAGCAGTACTTC. It specifies CSSSFGDSEQYF.

The chain joins TRBV6-1 to TRBJ2-7; 7 nucleotides match TRBD2. CDR3 length: 15 amino acids. The V segment lost 6 bases and the J segment 5 bases; nucleotides outside the gene matches: 13. Germline CDR1 is MNHNS and CDR2 is SASEGT. Here the CDR3 reads CASRLSPGGRNEQYF. DNA for the CDR3: TGTGCCAGCAGACTGTCTCCGGGAGGAAGGAACGAGCAGTACTTC.

The chain uses TRBV28 and TRBJ2-7, with TRBD2 as a possible D gene (6 bases). V lost 4 bases and J 7 bases, leaving 20 bases between the germline ends. In germline, CDR1 is MDHEN, CDR2 SYDVKM. The CDR3 totals 15 residues. CDR3 sequence: CASSSQRVPRIEQYF. The CDR3 bases are TGTGCCAGCAGTTCGCAGCGGGTCCCCCGAATAGAGCAGTACTTC.

The chain recombines TRBV9 with TRBJ2-1; TRBD2 agrees at 8 bases. The germline V gene encodes CDR1 SGDLS and CDR2 YYNGEE. The CDR3 loop spans 14 amino acids. Germline trimming cut 3 bases from V and 7 bases from J; bases unmatched to any gene: 6. CDR3 region: CASSGLATGNEQFF. In DNA, the CDR3 is TGTGCCAGCAGCGGACTAGCGACGGGGAATGAGCAGTTCTTC.

The rearrangement links TRBV9 to TRBJ2-1, with D perhaps matching TRBD2 (6 bases). CDR1 SGDLS and CDR2 YYNGEE come from the germline V gene. There are 15 residues in the CDR3. The V end was cut by 3 bases, the J end by 4 bases, with 14 bases between. CDR3 residues: CASSATSQPYNEQFF. As DNA, the CDR3 is TGTGCCAGCAGCGCCACTAGCCAACCTTACAATGAGCAGTTCTTC.

J is TRBJ2-7 and V is TRBV4-1, with D unresolved. From germline, CDR1 is MGHRA and CDR2 YSYEKL. The ends were cut back, 1 base at V and 0 bases at J, with 10 bases in the middle. CDR3 length equals 15 residues. CDR3 protein: CASSQVATPSYEQYF. The CDR3 DNA reads TGCGCCAGCAGCCAAGTGGCCACCCCCTCCTACGAGCAGTACTTC.

The CDR3 is CASSFNTKEQFF. The CDR3 region has the DNA TGTGCCAGCAGTTTTAACACCAAGGAGCAGTTCTTC. V gene TRBV27 combines with J gene TRBJ2-1, with D hard to call. Per the germline V gene, CDR1 is MNHEY and CDR2 is SMNVEV (reference sequence). The CDR3 has 12 amino acids. Trimming took off 3 bases at V and 10 bases at J, with 10 bases between the two ends.

This chain links TRBV30 with TRBJ1-5; no clear D gene. The CDR3 covers 14 residues. Germline V lookup: CDR1 GTSNPN, CDR2 SVGIG (reference sequence). V was pared by 3 bases and J by 2 bases, with 11 bases between. The CDR3 loop is CAWSDGLGNQPQHF. The CDR3 region has the DNA TGTGCCTGGAGCGACGGACTGGGCAATCAGCCCCAGCATTTT.

The rearrangement links TRBV6-4 to TRBJ1-2; TRBD1 matches 7 bases. The CDR3 contains 14 residues. The junction had 9 bases not matched to a gene; V was cut back by 7 bases and J by 4 bases. The germline gives CDR1 MRHNA, CDR2 SNTAGT. The chain's CDR3 is CASNLGGGSYGYTF. The CDR3 DNA follows: TGTGCCAGCAACTTAGGGGGCGGTTCCTATGGCTACACCTTC.

The rearrangement joins TRBV7-9 to TRBJ1-2; D unresolved. V dropped 1 base and J dropped 4 bases, with 16 bases sitting between them. In germline, CDR1 is SEHNR, CDR2 FQNEAQ (reference sequence). CDR3 length: 16 residues. The CDR3 bases are TGTGCCAGCAGCTTAGAACCGGTCCGGGAGACCTATGGCTACACCTTC. Translation gives CASSLEPVRETYGYTF.

This rearrangement joins TRBV4-2 to TRBJ2-3, with D possibly being TRBD2 (6 bases). There are 16 residues in the CDR3. The ends were cut back, 3 bases at V and 1 base at J, with 14 bases in the middle. Germline CDR1 reads LGHNA; CDR2 reads YNFKEQ. The CDR3 nucleotides are TGTGCCAGCAGCCAGGGGCGGGATGGGGGCACAGATACGCAGTATTTT. It encodes CASSQGRDGGTDTQYF.

The chain links TRBV11-2 to TRBJ2-7; D gene uncertain. From germline, CDR1 is SGHAT and CDR2 FQNNGV. With 0 bases removed from V and 3 bases from J, the gap between germline ends came to 9 bases. This CDR3 region has 14 residues. The CDR3 here is CASSLDGQDYEQYF. The CDR3 DNA is TGTGCCAGCAGCTTAGATGGCCAGGACTACGAGCAGTACTTC. The full variable domain, its missing parts supplied by reference TRBV11-2 and TRBJ2-7, is EAGVAQSPRYKIIEKRQSVAFWCNPISGHATLYWYQQILGQGPKLLIQFQNNGVVDDSQLPKDRFSAERLKGVDSTLKIQPAKLEDSAVYLCASSLDGQDYEQYFGPGTRLTVT.

The rearrangement joins TRBV4-2 to TRBJ1-1; 8 nucleotides agree with TRBD1. The germline gives CDR1 LGHNA, CDR2 YNFKEQ. Unmatched junction bases numbered 0, after V lost 3 bases and J lost 0 bases. The CDR3 has 14 amino acids. The CDR3: CASSQTGVNTEAFF. CDR3 bases: TGTGCCAGCAGCCAGACAGGGGTGAACACTGAAGCTTTCTTT.

This clone has a handful of counts. The chain couples TRBV2 to TRBJ1-1; a possible D gene is TRBD1 (6 bases). This CDR3 has 14 amino acids. Germline values: CDR1 SNHLY, CDR2 FYNNEI. Deletions cut 4 bases from V and 3 bases from J, with 12 bases between. As DNA, the CDR3 is TGTGCCAGCAGTGTGGCAGGGGCGGACACTGAAGCTTTCTTT. Translation gives CASSVAGADTEAFF.

V gene TRBV5-6 combines with J gene TRBJ2-1, with D possibly TRBD2 on 6 matching bases. The length of the CDR3 is 16 residues. V lost 4 bases and J 6 bases, leaving 20 bases between the germline ends. Germline V gives CDR1 SGHDT, CDR2 YYEEEE. CDR3 loop: CASSLPPGGKFNEQFF. The CDR3 DNA reads TGTGCCAGCAGCCTCCCGCCCGGGGGAAAGTTCAATGAGCAGTTCTTC.

This sequence joins TRBV6-5 and TRBJ2-5, with 8 bases fitting TRBD2. The J call may be mistaken, given a closer DNA end match to TRBJ2-7. CDR1 is MNHEY, CDR2 SVGAGI, per germline. The CDR3 extends over 15 amino acids. The DNA of the CDR3 is TGTGCCAGCAGCCCCCGGGAGGGGTTATCCTACGAGCAGTACTTC. This sequence encodes CASSPREGLSYEQYF.

This clone occurred a few times. V usage is TRBV6-5 and J usage is TRBJ1-3, with D possibly TRBD1 on 5 matching bases. V shed 6 bases and J shed 4 bases, with 10 bases lying between them. CDR3 length equals 13 residues. The germline CDR1 and CDR2 sequences are MNHEY and SVGAGI. The CDR3 DNA reads as TGTGCCAGCAGGGACACGTCAGGAAACACCATATATTTT. Its protein is CASRDTSGNTIYF.

This chain connects TRBV27 to TRBJ2-3; 8 bases agree with TRBD2. Germline V CDR1 and CDR2: MNHEY, SMNVEV (reference sequence). V lost 2 bases and J lost 2; bases outside the gene matches: 0. The CDR3 covers 14 residues. CDR3 nucleotides: TGTGCCAGCAGTTTAGGACTAGCCACAGATACGCAGTATTTT. Translating gives CASSLGLATDTQYF.

The V and J genes are TRBV28 and TRBJ2-3; possibly TRBD2 for D (6 bases). CDR1 and CDR2 (germline): MDHEN, SYDVKM. V shed 3 bases and J shed 1 base, with 14 bases lying between them. The CDR3 is made up of 16 amino acids. The CDR3 protein is CASSLYGGTGTDTQYF. CDR3 DNA: TGTGCCAGCAGTTTGTACGGGGGTACAGGCACAGATACGCAGTATTTT.